This T cell receptor beta chain was sequenced for a study of shared clonotypes between healthy human individuals. From germline, CDR1 is MNHNY and CDR2 SVGAGI (reference sequence). The CDR3 covers 16 residues. V lost 6 bases and J 0 bases, leaving 15 bases between the germline ends. The assay was immunoSEQ multiplex PCR, and TCRdb's table has in-frame clones only and misses some. The data hold around 1.6 million clones, with 98% observed a single time. V usage is TRBV6-6 and J usage is TRBJ1-5; tentatively, D is TRBD1 (6 bases). The TCR comes from a man aged 25-45 years in good health. Source material: naive CD4+ T cells sorted from blood. Subset denoted: CD45RA+ positively selected. The CDR3 nucleotides are TGTGCCAGCAGCGGGGGAGGGGGAAATAGCAATCAGCCCCAGCATTTT. Translated, it gives CASSGGGGNSNQPQHF.